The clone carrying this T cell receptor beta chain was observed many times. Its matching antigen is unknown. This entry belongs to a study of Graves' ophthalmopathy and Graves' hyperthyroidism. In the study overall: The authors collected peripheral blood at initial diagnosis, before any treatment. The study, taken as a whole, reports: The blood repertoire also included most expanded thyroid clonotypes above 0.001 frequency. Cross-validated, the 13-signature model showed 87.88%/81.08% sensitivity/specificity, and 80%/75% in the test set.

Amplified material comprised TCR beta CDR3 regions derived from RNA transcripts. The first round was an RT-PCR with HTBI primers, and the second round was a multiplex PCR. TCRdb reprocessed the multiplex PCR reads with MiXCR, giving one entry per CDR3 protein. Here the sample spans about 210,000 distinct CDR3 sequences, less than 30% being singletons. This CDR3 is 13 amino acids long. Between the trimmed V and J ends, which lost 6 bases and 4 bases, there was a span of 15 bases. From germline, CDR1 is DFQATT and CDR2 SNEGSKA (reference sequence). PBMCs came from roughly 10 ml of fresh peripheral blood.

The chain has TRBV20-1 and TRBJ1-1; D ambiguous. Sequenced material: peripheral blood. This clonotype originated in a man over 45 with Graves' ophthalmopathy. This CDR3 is CSAPPTVSTEAFF. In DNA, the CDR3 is TGCAGTGCCCCGCCCACCGTGAGCACTGAAGCTTTCTTT.